Below are 28 T cell receptor beta chains sequenced from a single sample in a study of blood T cell repertoires in COVID-19. The table came from immunoSEQ multiplex PCR; TCRdb's copy has only in-frame clones and leaves some out. In the table there are about 120,000 clones, roughly 79% of which are singletons. The sequencing input was peripheral blood. The receptors here all came from a human donor in a cohort sampled during active COVID-19.

The chain is built from TRBV6-2 or TRBV6-3 and TRBJ1-5; 9 bases map to TRBD1. The V segment lost 6 bases and the J segment 8 bases; nucleotides outside the gene matches: 11. Germline V gene data show CDR1 as MNHEY and CDR2 as SVGEGT. CDR3 length: 15 amino acids. CDR3 nucleotides: TGTGCCAGCAGCCCCGGGACAGGGCTTGTGAAGCCCCAGCATTTT. Protein sequence: CASSPGTGLVKPQHF.

This chain links TRBV27 with TRBJ2-7; D is uncertain. Trimming took 2 bases from V and 3 from J, leaving 8 bases between them. The CDR3 has 13 residues. The germline gives CDR1 MNHEY, CDR2 SMNVEV (reference sequence). The CDR3 here is CASSLDKHYEQYF. The CDR3 DNA reads as TGTGCCAGCAGTTTAGACAAGCACTACGAGCAGTACTTC.

The chain uses TRBV4-3 and TRBJ2-7, with 10 bases that match TRBD2. The V gene end was trimmed by 0 bases and the J gene end by 2 bases; junction bases not matched to a gene: 10. The CDR3 loop spans 18 amino acids. Germline CDR1 and CDR2: LGHNA and YSLEER. CDR3 residues: CASSQDYQREGPTYEQYF. The CDR3 DNA is TGCGCCAGCAGCCAAGATTACCAGCGGGAGGGCCCCACCTACGAGCAGTACTTC.

The V and J genes are TRBV6-2 or TRBV6-3 and TRBJ2-7; D remains unclear. CDR3 length: 12 amino acids. V was cut by 4 bases and J by 3 bases, with 7 bases left in between. Germline lookup yields CDR1 MNHEY and CDR2 SVGEGT. CDR3 DNA sequence: TGTGCCAGCAGTTGGCCAAACTACGAGCAGTACTTC. Translated, it gives CASSWPNYEQYF.

The V call is TRBV27, the J call TRBJ1-1, with 11 bases fitting TRBD1. This CDR3 spans 14 amino acids. The V gene's germline CDR1 is MNHEY and CDR2 SMNVEV (reference sequence). V was clipped by 2 bases and J by 4 bases; unmatched bases: 0. The chain's CDR3 is CASSLGTGGTEAFF. CDR3 DNA: TGTGCCAGCAGTTTAGGGACAGGGGGCACTGAAGCTTTCTTT.

The chain joins TRBV29-1 to TRBJ1-2, with 7 bases identical to TRBD1. Germline CDR1 and CDR2: SQVTM and ANQGSEA. With V trimmed by 3 bases and J by 6 bases, 4 bases remained unmatched. The CDR3 is 12 residues long. CDR3 nucleotides: TGCAGCGTTGATAGGCAGGGGGATGGCTACACCTTC. Amino acid sequence: CSVDRQGDGYTF.

The rearrangement joins TRBV6-6 to TRBJ1-2; TRBD1 aligns across 8 bases. The germline V gene encodes CDR1 MNHNY and CDR2 SVGAGI (reference sequence). V was pared by 2 bases and J by 7 bases, with 6 bases of the junction left unmatched. The CDR3 length is 14 residues. The CDR3 DNA is TGTGCCAGCAGTTACGAAGGACAGGGAGGTGGCTACACCTTC. This sequence encodes CASSYEGQGGGYTF.

The chain uses TRBV27 and TRBJ1-1; D remains unclear. Deletions cut 3 bases from V and 4 bases from J, with 9 bases between. CDR1 MNHEY and CDR2 SMNVEV come from the germline V gene (reference sequence). CDR3 length: 13 residues. The CDR3 DNA sequence: TGTGCCAGCAGTTTCCGAGTCTCCACTGAAGCTTTCTTT. This sequence encodes CASSFRVSTEAFF.

The gene calls are TRBV7-6 and TRBJ1-3; D perhaps matches TRBD1 (5 bases). The ends were cut back, 1 base at V and 0 bases at J, with 10 bases in the middle. CDR1 is SGHVS and CDR2 is FNYEAQ in the germline V gene. The CDR3 covers 16 residues. The CDR3 region has the DNA TGTGCCAGCAGCTTAGGGGGCGCAGGCTCTGGAAACACCATATATTTT. This codes for CASSLGGAGSGNTIYF.

V and J are TRBV6-1 and TRBJ1-4, with 7 bases fitting TRBD1. The length of the CDR3 is 14 residues. Germline V gives CDR1 MNHNS, CDR2 SASEGT. V lost 1 base and J lost 8; bases outside the gene matches: 4. In nucleotides, the CDR3 is TGTGCCAGCAGTGAAGGGACAGGACGGGAAAAACTGTTTTTT. Translating gives CASSEGTGREKLFF.

The chain couples TRBV11-3 to TRBJ2-2, with a tentative D call TRBD1 (7 bases). V lost 5 bases and J 5 bases, leaving 18 bases between the germline ends. The CDR3 covers 16 residues. Germline V CDR1 and CDR2: SGHNT, YENEEA. This chain's CDR3 is CASSGGLTGVTGELFF. CDR3 in DNA: TGTGCCAGCAGCGGGGGGTTAACAGGGGTGACCGGGGAGCTGTTTTTT.

A single count supports this clone. The chain recombines TRBV9 with TRBJ1-1; 10 bases fit TRBD1. Germline V gene sequence: CDR1 SGDLS, CDR2 YYNGEE. Germline trimming cut 3 bases from V and 3 bases from J; bases unmatched to any gene: 5. The CDR3 loop spans 15 amino acids. The CDR3 DNA reads TGTGCCAGCAGCGGACAGGGGGCCGGGGACACTGAAGCTTTCTTT. Translation: CASSGQGAGDTEAFF.

The CDR3 protein is CASSSDRGLGSPLHF. In DNA, the CDR3 is TGTGCCAGCAGCTCGGACAGGGGGCTTGGGTCACCCCTCCACTTT. The chain links TRBV9 to TRBJ1-6; TRBD1 matches 11 bases. J was trimmed by 10 bases and V by 4 bases; bases with no gene match: 7. Germline loops: CDR1 SGDLS, CDR2 YYNGEE. The CDR3 runs to 15 residues. Drawing the rest from reference TRBV9 and TRBJ1-6, the complete variable domain is DSGVTQTPKHLITATGQRVTLRCSPRSGDLSVYWYQQSLDQGLQFLIQYYNGEERAKGNILERFSAQQFPDLHSELNLSSLELGDSALYFCASSSDRGLGSPLHFGNGTRLTVT.

The chain joins TRBV19 to TRBJ2-1; TRBD2 agrees at 8 bases. The CDR3 has 14 amino acids. J lost 11 bases, V lost 1 base, and 7 bases had no gene match. Looked up from germline, CDR1 is LNHDA and CDR2 is SQIVND (reference sequence). The CDR3 protein is CASSIVLLAAQQFF. CDR3 nucleotide sequence: TGTGCCAGTAGTATAGTACTACTAGCGGCCCAGCAGTTCTTC.

The CDR3 bases are TGCGCCAGCAGTCCCCAGGGAACAGGGTTAGGTCAGCCCCAGCATTTT. Amino acids: CASSPQGTGLGQPQHF. The chain combines TRBV4-1 with TRBJ1-5, with D maybe TRBD1 (6 bases). Trimming took off 6 bases at V and 6 bases at J, with 21 bases between the two ends. From germline, CDR1 is MGHRA and CDR2 YSYEKL. This CDR3 region has 16 residues.

The genes are TRBV7-9 and TRBJ1-2; D gene uncertain. Trimming stripped 1 base from V and 3 bases from J, with 9 bases between. The CDR3 has 14 amino acids. Germline values: CDR1 SEHNR, CDR2 FQNEAQ (reference sequence). Written as DNA, the CDR3 is TGTGCCAGCAGCTTAGGATACCCGGACTATGGCTACACCTTC. Encoded protein: CASSLGYPDYGYTF. Combining the CDR3 with reference TRBV7-9 and TRBJ1-2 gives the whole variable domain DTGVSQNPRHKITKRGQNVTFRCDPISEHNRLYWYRQTLGQGPEFLTYFQNEAQLEKSRLLSDRFSAERPKGSFSTLEIQRTEQGDSAMYLCASSLGYPDYGYTFGSGTRLTVV.

The DNA for the CDR3 is TGTGCCAGCAGTCCGACTCCCGGCCTCTACGAGCAGTACTTC. This gives the protein CASSPTPGLYEQYF. J is TRBJ2-7 and V is TRBV2; D not certain. CDR3 length: 14 amino acids. With 5 bases removed from V and 3 bases from J, the gap between germline ends came to 14 bases. Germline values: CDR1 SNHLY, CDR2 FYNNEI.

The chain has TRBV24-1 and TRBJ2-1, with 12 bases matching TRBD2. The ends lost 4 bases at V and 1 base at J; junction bases unmatched: 10. From germline, CDR1 is KGHDR and CDR2 SFDVKD. The CDR3 consists of 19 residues. DNA of the CDR3: TGTGCCACCAGTGACACCCCGACTAGCGGGGGCTCTTCCTACAATGAGCAGTTCTTC. This translates into CATSDTPTSGGSSYNEQFF.

The count of this clone is one. The chain combines TRBV18 with TRBJ1-4, with unresolved D. The CDR3 length is 13 residues. Trimming cost V 2 bases and J 8 bases, with 9 bases left between them. The germline V gene encodes CDR1 KGHSH and CDR2 LQKENI. The CDR3 loop is CASSPSGEEKLFF. The CDR3 nucleotides are TGTGCCAGCTCACCAAGCGGGGAGGAAAAACTGTTTTTT.

This chain uses TRBV10-2 with TRBJ2-1; a weak D match, TRBD2 (6 bases). The germline V gene has CDR1 WSHSY and CDR2 SAAADI. The CDR3 runs to 14 residues. The V gene lost 6 bases and the J gene lost 4 bases, with 13 bases spanning the gap. CDR3 amino acids: CASRTSSQYNEQFF. The CDR3 DNA is TGCGCCAGCAGGACTAGTTCCCAATACAATGAGCAGTTCTTC.

The chain joins TRBV7-3 to TRBJ2-3, with D tentatively TRBD2 (6 bases). The CDR3 totals 13 residues. The germline V gene encodes CDR1 SGHTA and CDR2 FQGTGA. Trimming took off 3 bases at V and 5 bases at J, with 9 bases between the two ends. The CDR3 is CASSFGGIDTQYF. The CDR3 DNA follows: TGTGCCAGCAGCTTCGGGGGTATAGATACGCAGTATTTT. Full variable domain (missing parts from reference TRBV7-3 and TRBJ2-3): GAGVSQTPSNKVTEKGKYVELRCDPISGHTALYWYRQSLGQGPEFLIYFQGTGAADDSGLPNDRFFAVRPEGSVSTLKIQRTERGDSAVYLCASSFGGIDTQYFGPGTRLTVL.

This chain joins TRBV9 and TRBJ1-6, with TRBD1 matching 7 bases. J lost 7 bases, V lost 9 bases, and 7 bases had no gene match. The germline gives CDR1 SGDLS, CDR2 YYNGEE. The CDR3 spans 13 residues. The CDR3 DNA sequence: TGTGCCACTGCGCGGGACAGAAATTCACCCCTCCACTTT. Amino acids: CATARDRNSPLHF. Complete variable domain (other parts from reference TRBV9 and TRBJ1-6): DSGVTQTPKHLITATGQRVTLRCSPRSGDLSVYWYQQSLDQGLQFLIQYYNGEERAKGNILERFSAQQFPDLHSELNLSSLELGDSALYFCATARDRNSPLHFGNGTRLTVT.

This sequence joins TRBV19 and TRBJ2-5; TRBD2 matches at 7 bases. The length of the CDR3 is 16 residues. CDR1 is LNHDA and CDR2 is SQIVND in the germline V gene (reference sequence). Trimming took 6 bases from V and 4 from J; bases not matched to a gene: 14. DNA of the CDR3: TGTGCCAGTAGAACGGAGGGAGGGGCGCGTACAGAGACCCAGTACTTC. As protein: CASRTEGGARTETQYF.

V usage is TRBV2 and J usage is TRBJ1-2, with D possibly matching TRBD1 (5 bases). This CDR3 comprises 12 residues. The germline V gene encodes CDR1 SNHLY and CDR2 FYNNEI. The V gene lost 6 bases and the J gene lost 4 bases, with 9 bases spanning the gap. This CDR3 reads CASSADSYGYTF. The DNA of the CDR3 is TGTGCCAGCAGCGCTGACAGCTATGGCTACACCTTC. The full variable domain, completed using reference TRBV2 and TRBJ1-2, is EPEVTQTPSHQVTQMGQEVILRCVPISNHLYFYWYRQILGQKVEFLVSFYNNEISEKSEIFDDQFSVERPDGSNFTLKIRSTKLEDSAMYFCASSADSYGYTFGSGTRLTVV.

V and J are TRBV7-9 and TRBJ1-4; 8 bases match TRBD1. Germline V gene data show CDR1 as SEHNR and CDR2 as FQNEAQ (reference sequence). CDR3 length equals 16 residues. Germline trimming cut 8 bases from V and 0 bases from J; bases unmatched to any gene: 8. CDR3 amino acids: CASSNRGSATNEKLFF. DNA of the CDR3: TGTGCCAGCTCGAACAGGGGGTCAGCAACTAATGAAAAACTGTTTTTT.

CDR3 loop: CASSPRRDTDTQYF. The CDR3 DNA is TGTGCCAGCTCACCACGGAGGGATACAGATACGCAGTATTTT. The chain is built from TRBV18 and TRBJ2-3, with D perhaps matching TRBD2 (6 bases). There are 14 residues in the CDR3. Trimming left V 1 base short and J 3 bases short, with 8 bases between. Germline CDR1 and CDR2: KGHSH and LQKENI.

The chain employs TRBV4-1 and TRBJ2-2, with 7 bases identical to TRBD1. CDR1 MGHRA and CDR2 YSYEKL come from the germline V gene. With V trimmed by 0 bases and J by 4 bases, 5 bases remained unmatched. The CDR3 sequence is 16 residues long. The CDR3 sequence is CASSQDQDRRTGELFF. The CDR3 DNA is TGCGCCAGCAGCCAAGATCAGGACAGGCGCACCGGGGAGCTGTTTTTT.

This chain connects TRBV5-1 to TRBJ2-7, with D uncertain. V was trimmed by 0 bases and J by 2 bases, leaving 21 bases between them. CDR1 is SGHRS, CDR2 YFSETQ, per germline. The CDR3 totals 18 residues. Here the CDR3 DNA reads TGCGCCAGCAGCTTGGCTTCCACCCGTCCCAGGCACCCCTACGAGCAGTACTTC. This gives the protein CASSLASTRPRHPYEQYF.